This TCR beta chain is from a study of cytomegalovirus exposure and HLA in healthy donors. Per germline, CDR1 SGHRS and CDR2 YFSETQ. CDR3 size: 16 residues. V lost 4 bases and J lost 0, with 11 bases in between. Points on this clone: Its antigen is not identified.

Findings and limits, study-wide: Sequences of the TCR beta chain were said to predict the HLA-A and HLA-B alleles of most subjects accurately.

60 Vbeta and 13 Jbeta primers were used in PCR. Sequencing used immunoSEQ multiplex PCR; TCRdb keeps in-frame clones, though not all of them. The sample yields hundreds of thousands of clones, around 83% seen once. The chain couples TRBV5-1 to TRBJ2-6, with D perhaps TRBD2 (6 bases). The sample taken for sequencing was PBMCs. This TCR was recovered from a girl aged 2-10 years in good health and CMV-seronegative. The CDR3 DNA is TGCGCCAGCAGCGGGGACTTTAACTCTGGGGCCAACGTCCTGACTTTC. It is translated as CASSGDFNSGANVLTF.